This T cell receptor beta chain was recovered during a study of blood T cell repertoires in COVID-19. Study-level background: The samples span acute and convalescent COVID-19 from the United States, Italy and Spain.

The repertoire was sequenced with immunoSEQ multiplex PCR; TCRdb's copy has only in-frame clones and lacks some. The repertoire holds about 24,000 clones, with about 87% as singletons. The sequenced material came from peripheral blood. The TCR comes from a human donor with active COVID-19. The donor label of this sample is uncertain.

The DNA for the CDR3 is TGTGCCAGCAGCTCAAGCGTCGGCTATCGGGACGAGCAGTACTTC. Encoded protein: CASSSSVGYRDEQYF. V and J are TRBV7-6 and TRBJ2-7; D gene unclear. CDR3 length equals 15 residues. The V gene lost 4 bases and the J gene lost 5 bases, with 18 bases spanning the gap. Germline assignment: CDR1 SGHVS and CDR2 FNYEAQ.